The T cell receptor beta chain under discussion was sequenced for a study of CD8+ T cells in alopecia areata. General study points: Although TCR sharing was seen in mice, sharing across patients was less clear, possibly for HLA-related reasons. An increase in clonality over normal scalp was evident in lesional scalp, especially alopecia totalis/universalis.

cDNA prepared by RNA extraction and subsequent reverse transcription served as the template for sequencing. The protocol was immunoSEQ multiplex PCR, while the TCRdb copy is restricted to in-frame clones and leaves out a portion. Of hundreds of thousands of clones in the sample, approximately 52% were seen once. Concerning this clone itself: The antigen is unknown.

This sample comprised CD4+ T cells sorted from blood, obtained at week 0. The TCR comes from a human donor with alopecia areata.

The CDR3 DNA reads TGCGCCAGCAGCTTGGGTTTGGGCACCGGGGAGCTGTTTTTT. Protein: CASSLGLGTGELFF. This chain uses TRBV5-1 with TRBJ2-2; D not resolved. Trimming took 0 bases from V and 4 from J, leaving 7 bases between them. From germline, CDR1 is SGHRS and CDR2 YFSETQ. This CDR3 is built from 14 residues.